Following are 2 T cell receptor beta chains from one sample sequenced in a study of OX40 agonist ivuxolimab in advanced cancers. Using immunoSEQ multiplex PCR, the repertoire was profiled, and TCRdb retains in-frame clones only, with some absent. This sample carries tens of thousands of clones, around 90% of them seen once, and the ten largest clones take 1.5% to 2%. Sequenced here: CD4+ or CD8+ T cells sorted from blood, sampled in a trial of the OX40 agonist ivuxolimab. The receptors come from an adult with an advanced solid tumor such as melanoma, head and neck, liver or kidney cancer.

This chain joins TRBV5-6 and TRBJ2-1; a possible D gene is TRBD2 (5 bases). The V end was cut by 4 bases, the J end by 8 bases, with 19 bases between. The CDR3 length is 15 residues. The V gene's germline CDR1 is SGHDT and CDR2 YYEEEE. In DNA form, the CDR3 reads TGTGCCAGCAGCGGGCTCCGGGGAGCTTCCGATGAGCAGTTCTTC. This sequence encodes CASSGLRGASDEQFF.

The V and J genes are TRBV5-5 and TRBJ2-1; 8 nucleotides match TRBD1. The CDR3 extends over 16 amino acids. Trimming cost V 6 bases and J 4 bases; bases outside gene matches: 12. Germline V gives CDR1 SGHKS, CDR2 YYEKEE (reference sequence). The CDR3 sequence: CASNRPGTGAYNEQFF. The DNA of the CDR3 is TGTGCCAGCAACAGACCCGGGACAGGTGCATACAATGAGCAGTTCTTC. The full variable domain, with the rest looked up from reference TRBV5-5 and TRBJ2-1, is DAGVTQSPTHLIKTRGQQVTLRCSPISGHKSVSWYQQVLGQGPQFIFQYYEKEERGRGNFPDRFSARQFPNYSSELNVNALLLGDSALYLCASNRPGTGAYNEQFFGPGTRLTVL.